Listed below are T cell receptor beta chains from one sample, sequenced in a study of Ad26.COV2.S vaccination and SARS-CoV-2 variants. Here immunoSEQ multiplex PCR was the method, and the copy in TCRdb shows in-frame clones only, minus some. This sample has 350,000 to 550,000 clones, with approximately 92% found just once. Sequencing was performed on peripheral blood, taken in a trial of Ad26.COV2.S vaccine versus placebo. The source is a person between 18 and 59 years old who received the Ad26.COV2.S COVID-19 vaccine or a placebo. CDR3s include the opening cysteine and the closing phenylalanine or tryptophan. D genes are given only for firm matches. Clone size is shown for a subset of rows, as once, few, many or a class of expanded clone.

>TRBV4-2|TRBJ2-3|.|.
CASSPSTGAYTDTQYF
TGTGCCAGCAGCCCCTCCACGGGCGCTTACACAGATACGCAGTATTTT
>TRBV5-1|TRBJ1-3|.|.
CASSFGMTGDTIYF
TGCGCCAGCAGCTTCGGGATGACCGGAGACACCATATATTTT
>TRBV7-9|TRBJ1-5|TRBD1|once
CASSSGTVKYNQPQHF
TGTGCCAGCAGCTCCGGGACAGTCAAATACAATCAGCCCCAGCATTTT
>TRBV7-3|TRBJ2-7|.|.
CASSPDGVKQYF
TGTGCCAGCAGCCCGGACGGGGTGAAGCAGTACTTC
>TRBV18|TRBJ1-6|TRBD1|.
CASSPASRPIQGTKSSYNSPLHF
TGTGCCAGCTCCCCGGCCTCCCGTCCAATACAGGGGACTAAGAGCTCCTATAATTCACCCCTCCACTTT
>TRBV7-2|TRBJ1-3|.|.
CASSPGGAGGNTIYF
TGTGCCAGCAGCCCAGGAGGTGCAGGAGGAAACACCATATATTTT
>TRBV29-1|TRBJ1-2|.|once
CSVEGGIYGYTF
TGCAGCGTGGAAGGAGGGATCTATGGCTACACCTTC
>TRBV18|TRBJ1-2|TRBD1|.
CASSPIAGQNYGYTF
TGTGCCAGCTCACCAATAGCGGGACAGAACTATGGCTACACCTTC
>TRBV4-1|TRBJ2-3|.|.
CASSQFFALTGMTDTQYF
TGCGCCAGCAGCCAATTTTTCGCTCTAACAGGGATGACAGATACGCAGTATTTT
>TRBV10-3|TRBJ2-3|.|.
CAISTAGGDTQYF
TGTGCCATCAGTACAGCAGGGGGGGATACGCAGTATTTT
>TRBV9|TRBJ2-7|TRBD1|.
CASSVGGDRGYEQYF
TGTGCCAGCAGCGTAGGGGGGGACAGGGGCTACGAGCAGTACTTC
>TRBV30|TRBJ1-1|TRBD1|.
CAGKGQYYTEAFF
TGTGCCGGGAAGGGACAGTACTACACTGAAGCTTTCTTT
>TRBV29-1|TRBJ1-1|.|.
CSGSEGTEAFF
TGCAGCGGGAGTGAGGGAACTGAAGCTTTCTTT
>TRBV5-1|TRBJ1-4|TRBD1|once
CASSLAPGTGTHEKLFF
TGCGCCAGCAGCTTGGCCCCCGGGACAGGGACCCATGAAAAACTGTTTTTT
>TRBV2|TRBJ2-7|.|few
CASSAPTVYEQYF
TGTGCCAGCAGCGCGCCTACGGTCTACGAGCAGTACTTC
>TRBV27|TRBJ1-5|.|.
CASSLSGTWVRNQPQHF
TGTGCCAGCAGTTTATCGGGCACCTGGGTTCGCAATCAGCCCCAGCATTTT
>TRBV7-6|TRBJ1-6|.|.
CASSPGTRANSPLHF
TGTGCCAGCAGCCCTGGGACCCGCGCGAATTCACCCCTCCACTTT
>TRBV10-3|TRBJ1-2|.|.
CAISDPHGTAGAYGYTF
TGTGCCATCAGTGACCCGCACGGTACGGCAGGGGCCTATGGCTACACCTTC
>TRBV15|TRBJ2-1|TRBD1|.
CATSRGTAGAGGEQFF
TGTGCCACCAGCAGAGGGACGGCAGGGGCAGGGGGTGAGCAGTTCTTC
>TRBV10-3|TRBJ2-7|.|once
CAISDPPTDPYEQYF
TGTGCCATCAGTGACCCCCCGACAGACCCCTACGAGCAGTACTTC
>TRBV7-9|TRBJ2-2|.|.
CASRTWSTANTGELFF
TGTGCCAGCAGGACCTGGTCGACGGCGAACACCGGGGAGCTGTTTTTT
>TRBV15|TRBJ1-4|.|.
CATSRDRPGVGEKLFF
TGTGCCACCAGCAGAGATCGCCCGGGGGTGGGTGAAAAACTGTTTTTT
>TRBV5-1|TRBJ1-4|.|.
CASSLQPDEKLFF
TGCGCCAGCAGCTTACAGCCGGATGAAAAACTGTTTTTT
>TRBV15|TRBJ1-2|.|.
CATSSGRGYGYTF
TGTGCCACCAGCAGCGGCAGGGGCTATGGCTACACCTTC
>TRBV9|TRBJ2-2|TRBD1|few
CASGQGPTGTGELFF
TGTGCCAGTGGACAGGGCCCGACGGGCACCGGGGAGCTGTTTTTT
>TRBV9|TRBJ2-5|.|.
CASCPTAWDQETQYF
TGTGCCAGCTGCCCCACGGCGTGGGACCAAGAGACCCAGTACTTC
>TRBV7-9|TRBJ2-5|.|.
CASSLGLGRGVETQYF
TGTGCCAGCAGCTTAGGTCTGGGCAGGGGAGTGGAGACCCAGTACTTC
>TRBV6-5|TRBJ2-6|.|.
CASSFVPSGANVLTF
TGTGCCAGCAGTTTCGTCCCCTCTGGGGCCAACGTCCTGACTTTC
>TRBV9|TRBJ1-4|.|once
CASSVSRSATNEKLFF
TGTGCCAGCAGCGTTTCCCGCTCGGCAACTAATGAAAAACTGTTTTTT
>TRBV5-6|TRBJ1-1|.|.
CASSFGVITEAFF
TGTGCCAGCAGCTTTGGTGTAATTACTGAAGCTTTCTTT
>TRBV11-3|TRBJ1-2|TRBD1|.
CASRSRGNGGGYTF
TGTGCCAGCAGGTCCAGGGGGAATGGGGGTGGCTACACCTTC
>TRBV7-9|TRBJ2-7|TRBD2|.
CASSPPSGGRLYEQYF
TGTGCCAGCAGCCCCCCTAGCGGGGGGCGACTCTACGAGCAGTACTTC
>TRBV29-1|TRBJ2-1|.|.
CSVGTTNNEQFF
TGCAGCGTTGGGACTACCAACAATGAGCAGTTCTTC
>TRBV29-1|TRBJ1-5|.|once
CSVEVGGGQPQHF
TGCAGCGTTGAAGTAGGGGGTGGGCAGCCCCAGCATTTT
>TRBV11-1|TRBJ1-2|.|.
CASSLSSYYGYTF
TGTGCCAGCAGCTTATCTAGCTACTATGGCTACACCTTC
>TRBV7-9|TRBJ2-3|.|.
CASSLRDTQYF
TGTGCCAGCAGCTTACGTGATACGCAGTATTTT
>TRBV6-6|TRBJ1-2|TRBD1|.
CATTGDRAGDYGYTF
TGTGCCACAACGGGGGACAGGGCCGGAGACTATGGCTACACCTTC
>TRBV11-2|TRBJ1-4|.|.
CASSFQSGQGNEKLFF
TGTGCCAGCAGCTTCCAGTCCGGTCAGGGGAATGAAAAACTGTTTTTT
>TRBV18|TRBJ1-1|TRBD1|.
CASSPTNRGKAFF
TGTGCCAGCTCACCAACAAACAGGGGGAAAGCTTTCTTT
>TRBV11-2|TRBJ1-1|.|.
CASSLVSEAFF
TGTGCCAGCAGCTTAGTAAGTGAAGCTTTCTTT
>TRBV18|TRBJ1-5|.|.
CASSRDRRDQPQHF
TGTGCCAGCTCTCGAGACAGGCGAGATCAGCCCCAGCATTTT
>TRBV5-8|TRBJ2-2|.|.
CASSLVGDFTNTGELFF
TGTGCCAGCAGCTTGGTGGGCGACTTCACGAACACCGGGGAGCTGTTTTTT
>TRBV6-2/TRBV6-3|TRBJ2-5|.|.
CASSGVHIETQYF
TGTGCCAGCAGCGGGGTACACATTGAGACCCAGTACTTC
>TRBV6-2/TRBV6-3|TRBJ1-5|.|.
CASGRTRGEPQHF
TGTGCCAGCGGCCGAACGAGGGGAGAGCCCCAGCATTTT
>TRBV16|TRBJ1-5|.|few
CASSQTRNQPQHF
TGTGCCAGCAGCCAGACACGCAATCAGCCCCAGCATTTT
>TRBV5-6|TRBJ2-4|.|.
CASSSLSVAKNIQYF
TGTGCCAGCAGCTCCCTATCCGTAGCCAAAAACATTCAGTACTTC
>TRBV11-2|TRBJ1-1|.|.
CASSLDPDSNTEAFF
TGTGCCAGCAGCTTAGATCCGGATTCGAACACTGAAGCTTTCTTT
>TRBV5-1|TRBJ2-1|TRBD1|.
CASSPYWTGMQFF
TGCGCCAGCAGCCCGTACTGGACAGGGATGCAGTTCTTC
>TRBV28|TRBJ2-7|.|.
CASSLKSEQYF
TGTGCCAGCAGTTTGAAGTCCGAGCAGTACTTC
>TRBV7-3|TRBJ2-1|TRBD2|.
CASSVAGTNEQFF
TGTGCCAGCAGTGTAGCGGGAACTAATGAGCAGTTCTTC
>TRBV28|TRBJ1-3|.|.
CASSWARATGNTIYF
TGTGCCAGCAGTTGGGCGAGGGCGACTGGAAACACCATATATTTT
>TRBV5-1|TRBJ2-7|.|.
CASSLDGTAPFEQYF
TGCGCCAGCAGCTTGGACGGGACCGCTCCTTTCGAGCAGTACTTC